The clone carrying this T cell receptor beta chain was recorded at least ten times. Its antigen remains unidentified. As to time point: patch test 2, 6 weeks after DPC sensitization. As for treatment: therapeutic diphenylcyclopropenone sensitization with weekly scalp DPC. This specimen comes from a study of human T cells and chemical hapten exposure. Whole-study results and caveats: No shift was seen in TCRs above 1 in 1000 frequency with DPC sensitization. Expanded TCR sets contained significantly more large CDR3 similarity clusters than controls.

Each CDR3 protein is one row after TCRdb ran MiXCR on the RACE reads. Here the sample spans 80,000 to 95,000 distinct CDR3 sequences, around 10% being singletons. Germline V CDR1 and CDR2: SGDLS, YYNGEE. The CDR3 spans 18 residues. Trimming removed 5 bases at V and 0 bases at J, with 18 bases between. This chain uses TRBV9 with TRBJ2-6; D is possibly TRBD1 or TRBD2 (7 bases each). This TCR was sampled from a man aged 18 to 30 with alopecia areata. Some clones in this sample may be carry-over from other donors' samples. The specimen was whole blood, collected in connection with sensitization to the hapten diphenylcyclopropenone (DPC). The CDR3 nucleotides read TGTGCCAGCAGTGCTTGGGGAGGGGGCGCCTCTGGGGCCAACGTCCTGACTTTC. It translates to CASSAWGGGASGANVLTF.